A single sample gave rise to the 25 T cell receptor beta chains below, sequenced in a study of identical twins. TCRdb recomputed calls from the 5' RACE reads with MiXCR, one row per CDR3 protein. The sample carries 600,000 to 800,000 distinct CDR3 sequences, less than 25% recorded once. The same data also contributed to another study, on T cells expressing NK-cell markers.

Sequencing was done on a sample of PBMCs. The origin of the receptors is a woman aged 18 to 35 in good health.

The chain links TRBV9 to TRBJ1-1; D gene uncertain. The ends were cut back, 0 bases at V and 3 bases at J, with 6 bases in the middle. This CDR3 has 13 residues. Germline V CDR1 and CDR2: SGDLS, YYNGEE. The CDR3: CASSVAEDTEAFF. Written as DNA, the CDR3 is TGTGCCAGCAGCGTAGCGGAGGACACTGAAGCTTTCTTT.

There are a few counts of this clonotype. The rearrangement uses TRBV29-1 and TRBJ2-3; a possible D gene is TRBD1 (6 bases). V lost 8 bases and J 1 base, leaving 13 bases between the germline ends. Germline loops: CDR1 SQVTM, CDR2 ANQGSEA. The CDR3 has 13 residues. CDR3 in amino acids: CSHTGRGTDTQYF. The CDR3 DNA is TGCAGCCATACAGGGAGAGGCACAGATACGCAGTATTTT.

This clonotype was recorded many times. V is TRBV21-1 and J is TRBJ1-1. TRBV21-1 is a recognized pseudogene. This CDR3 is built from 11 residues. The CDR3 coding sequence is TGTGCCAGCACCTTACCCCCTGAAGCTTTCTTT. It encodes CASTLPPEAFF.

The chain carries TRBV6-2 or TRBV6-3 and TRBJ2-3; D remains unclear. Trimming left V 2 bases short and J 13 bases short, with 10 bases between. The CDR3 sequence is 11 residues long. Germline values: CDR1 MNHEY, CDR2 SVGEGT. DNA of the CDR3: TGTGCCAGCAGTTACCCCCCCATGGAGTATTTT. It encodes CASSYPPMEYF.

In this sample, this clonotype turned up a few times. The rearrangement links TRBV12-3 or TRBV12-4 to TRBJ2-5; 7 bases are shared with TRBD2. Unmatched junction bases numbered 2, after V lost 3 bases and J lost 1 base. The CDR3 length is 14 residues. CDR3 loop: CASSFGGIQETQYF. The CDR3 DNA follows: TGTGCCAGCAGTTTCGGGGGGATCCAAGAGACCCAGTACTTC.

This clonotype was counted only a few times. The V call is TRBV20-1, the J call TRBJ1-5; D might be TRBD1 (6 bases). V dropped 6 bases and J dropped 6 bases, with 15 bases sitting between them. Germline lookup yields CDR1 DFQATT and CDR2 SNEGSKA (reference sequence). The CDR3 is 13 residues long. CDR3 nucleotide sequence: TGCAGTGCCTCCCGGGGGGCGGTTCAGCCCCAGCATTTT. Its translation: CSASRGAVQPQHF.

This clonotype was counted many times. The chain employs TRBV20-1 and TRBJ2-7; D is perhaps TRBD1 (5 bases). The germline V gene encodes CDR1 DFQATT and CDR2 SNEGSKA (reference sequence). This CDR3 comprises 12 residues. V gave up 1 base and J gave up 7 bases, with 11 bases separating them. The CDR3 DNA follows: TGCAGTGCTAGAGGTGGGGCCCGGGAGCAGTACTTC. Translating gives CSARGGAREQYF.

Only a few counts were recorded for this clonotype. V and J are TRBV19 and TRBJ2-7; the match to TRBD1 covers 8 bases. Germline V gene data show CDR1 as LNHDA and CDR2 as SQIVND (reference sequence). V was pared by 4 bases and J by 9 bases, with 5 bases of the junction left unmatched. The CDR3 totals 12 residues. CDR3 DNA: TGTGCCAGTAGTACCCTCAGGGGGCGGCAGTACTTC. This gives the protein CASSTLRGRQYF.

This clonotype was observed many times. J is TRBJ2-3 and V is TRBV7-2, with 7 bases matching TRBD1. The CDR3 consists of 15 residues. Germline CDR1 reads SGHTA; CDR2 reads FQGNSA. Trimming removed 4 bases from V and 3 bases from J; junction bases left unmatched: 7. CDR3 in DNA: TGTGCCAGCAGCTACAGACAGGGCCATACAGATACGCAGTATTTT. Translation: CASSYRQGHTDTQYF. Combining the CDR3 with reference TRBV7-2 and TRBJ2-3 gives the whole variable domain GAGVSQSPSNKVTEKGKDVELRCDPISGHTALYWYRQSLGQGLEFLIYFQGNSAPDKSGLPSDRFSAERTGGSVSTLTIQRTQQEDSAVYLCASSYRQGHTDTQYFGPGTRLTVL.

This clonotype has just a few counts. The V call is TRBV4-3, the J call TRBJ1-1; weak D call: TRBD1 (5 bases). This CDR3 has 17 residues. Germline V gives CDR1 LGHNA, CDR2 YSLEER. Trimming took off 4 bases at V and 3 bases at J, with 21 bases between the two ends. CDR3 sequence reads: CASSPDGAPPVHTEAFF. Written as DNA, the CDR3 is TGCGCCAGCAGCCCAGATGGGGCCCCCCCTGTCCACACTGAAGCTTTCTTT.

The chain uses TRBV12-3 or TRBV12-4 and TRBJ1-6, with 9 bases fitting TRBD1. The CDR3 has 13 residues. The V and J ends lost 5 bases and 8 bases, in that order; junction bases with no gene match: 1. The CDR3 bases are TGTGCCAGCAGTCGACAGGGGGATTCACCCCTCCACTTT. Translation gives CASSRQGDSPLHF.

The chain has TRBV7-2 and TRBJ2-1; TRBD2 aligns across 13 bases. Unmatched junction bases numbered 8, after V lost 5 bases and J lost 10 bases. The germline CDR1 and CDR2 sequences are SGHTA and FQGNSA. The CDR3 extends over 15 amino acids. The CDR3 region has the DNA TGTGCCAGCAGCCCCGGACTAGCGGGAGTTAGAGAGCAGTTCTTC. This codes for CASSPGLAGVREQFF.

In its sample, this clonotype was seen many times. The rearrangement links TRBV7-9 to TRBJ2-7; D uncertain. V dropped 7 bases and J dropped 1 base, with 11 bases sitting between them. The CDR3 extends over 13 amino acids. Germline lookup yields CDR1 SEHNR and CDR2 FQNEAQ (reference sequence). In DNA form, the CDR3 reads TGTGCCAGCAAGGGTGAGCCTTCCTACGAGCAGTACTTC. It specifies CASKGEPSYEQYF.

The rearrangement links TRBV6-5 to TRBJ2-7; 7 nucleotides line up with TRBD1. CDR1 and CDR2 from the germline V gene are MNHEY and SVGAGI. The CDR3 is made up of 15 amino acids. The V gene end was trimmed by 0 bases and the J gene end by 2 bases; junction bases not matched to a gene: 4. Here the CDR3 DNA reads TGTGCCAGCAGTTACTCTTTGGGACAGACCTACGAGCAGTACTTC. Its protein product is CASSYSLGQTYEQYF.

The chain uses TRBV9 and TRBJ1-1; D is unresolved. V was cut by 4 bases and J by 4 bases, with 20 bases left in between. CDR3 length: 16 residues. The germline V gene has CDR1 SGDLS and CDR2 YYNGEE. The CDR3 spells CASSPRRRAGSTEAFF. Written as DNA, the CDR3 is TGTGCCAGCAGCCCTCGGCGGAGGGCTGGTAGCACTGAAGCTTTCTTT.

This clonotype showed up just a few times. CDR3 in amino acids: CASSLASREDTEAFF. Here the CDR3 DNA reads TGTGCCAGCAGCTTAGCTTCCAGGGAGGACACTGAAGCTTTCTTT. V and J are TRBV7-2 and TRBJ1-1; D is possibly TRBD1 (5 bases). Trimming shortened V by 0 bases and J by 3 bases, and 11 bases separated the two germline ends. Germline V lookup: CDR1 SGHTA, CDR2 FQGNSA. The CDR3 covers 15 residues.

This clonotype has a handful of counts. The chain couples TRBV7-2 to TRBJ2-1, with D perhaps TRBD2 (6 bases). Germline assignment: CDR1 SGHTA and CDR2 FQGNSA. V lost 6 bases and J 0 bases, leaving 15 bases between the germline ends. This CDR3 is built from 16 residues. The CDR3 bases are TGTGCCAGCAGGCAATCCGGGACTTCCTCCTACAATGAGCAGTTCTTC. Translation: CASRQSGTSSYNEQFF.

This clonotype was counted between two and nine times. The chain recombines TRBV12-3 or TRBV12-4 with TRBJ2-2, with D unclear. The V end lost 5 bases, the J end lost 4 bases, and 14 bases lay between the germline ends. The CDR3 has 15 amino acids. This CDR3 is CASSKSGEGTGELFF. For the CDR3, the DNA is TGTGCCAGCAGTAAAAGTGGGGAAGGCACCGGGGAGCTGTTTTTT.

The rearrangement links TRBV13 to TRBJ2-7; D may match TRBD1 or TRBD2 (5 bases each). The CDR3 runs 15 residues. Germline CDR1 PRHDT, CDR2 FYEKMQ (reference sequence). Trimming took off 5 bases at V and 0 bases at J, with 14 bases between the two ends. This CDR3 reads CASSNRQRSSYEQYF. Here the CDR3 DNA reads TGTGCCAGCAGCAATAGACAGCGGAGCTCCTACGAGCAGTACTTC.

In its sample, this clonotype was seen many times. The V and J genes are TRBV12-3 or TRBV12-4 and TRBJ1-1; D call uncertain. CDR3 length: 11 residues. V was cut by 3 bases and J by 8 bases, with 7 bases left in between. CDR3 coding DNA: TGTGCCAGCAGTTTGGGTCAAGAAGCTTTCTTT. Amino acids: CASSLGQEAFF.

The chain couples TRBV27 to TRBJ2-1; D ambiguous. The length of the CDR3 is 16 residues. The V gene lost 4 bases and the J gene lost 13 bases, with 26 bases spanning the gap. CDR1 is MNHEY, CDR2 SMNVEV, per germline (reference sequence). CDR3 loop: CASSSWSDFFGGFQFF. CDR3 nucleotide sequence: TGTGCCAGCAGTTCCTGGAGCGATTTTTTTGGTGGGTTTCAGTTCTTC.

CDR3 nucleotide sequence: TGTGCCACCAGTGATTTGGAATCACCCCTCCACTTT. It encodes CATSDLESPLHF. The chain couples TRBV24-1 to TRBJ1-6, with unresolved D. The CDR3 has 12 amino acids. CDR1 KGHDR and CDR2 SFDVKD come from the germline V gene. V lost 0 bases and J 10 bases, leaving 3 bases between the germline ends.

For the CDR3, the DNA is TGCAGTGCCGACCGGGGCTTAGAGCAGTACTTC. Translated: CSADRGLEQYF. This chain links TRBV20-1 with TRBJ2-7, with D perhaps given as TRBD1 or TRBD2 (5 bases each). CDR1 is DFQATT and CDR2 is SNEGSKA in the germline V gene (reference sequence). V was trimmed by 6 bases and J by 7 bases, leaving 13 bases between them. This CDR3 is 11 amino acids long.

The chain carries TRBV7-2 and TRBJ1-4, with D maybe TRBD1 (6 bases). This CDR3 spans 15 amino acids. Germline V lookup: CDR1 SGHTA, CDR2 FQGNSA. The V end lost 1 base, the J end lost 4 bases, and 10 bases lay between the germline ends. CDR3 sequence: CASSLGGAGNEKLFF. The CDR3 DNA reads TGTGCCAGCAGCTTAGGGGGGGCCGGTAATGAAAAACTGTTTTTT.

This clonotype was detected only a few times. The chain employs TRBV4-1 and TRBJ2-1; D uncertain. Trimming shortened V by 1 base and J by 8 bases, and 21 bases separated the two germline ends. The CDR3 is 17 amino acids. Germline V lookup: CDR1 MGHRA, CDR2 YSYEKL. CDR3 nucleotides: TGCGCCAGCAGCCAAGTAGGTCGAGACAAAATCTTCGATGAGCAGTTCTTC. Residues: CASSQVGRDKIFDEQFF.